This is a list of T cell receptor beta chains from one sample in a study of immune evolution from preneoplasia to lung adenocarcinoma. Sequencing was performed with immunoSEQ multiplex PCR; in TCRdb, only in-frame clones are kept and a portion is missing. The table lists fewer than 13,000 clones, roughly 80% of them singletons. The specimen was FFPE minimally invasive lung adenocarcinoma tissue. The receptors come from a donor at least 70 years old with lung adenocarcinoma. Both conserved end residues are part of each CDR3. Fields, in order: V gene, J gene, clone size, D gene, CDR3 DNA, CDR3 protein. The D gene is left open where the match is weak. The size of a clone is reported for some rows only, either as once, few or many, or as a class for expanded clones.

v_gene: TRBV4-1; j_gene: TRBJ1-5; abundance: .; d_gene: .; CDR3nt: TGCGCCAGCAGCCAAGATCGGGCAGGGGTTGGCAATCAGCCCCAGCATTTT; CDR3aa: CASSQDRAGVGNQPQHF
v_gene: TRBV5-6; j_gene: TRBJ2-1; abundance: .; d_gene: TRBD2; CDR3nt: TGTGCCAGCAGCTTCGCCGGGACTAGCGGGAGGGCCGGGTTCTTC; CDR3aa: CASSFAGTSGRAGFF
v_gene: TRBV4-2; j_gene: TRBJ1-2; abundance: .; d_gene: .; CDR3nt: TGTGCCAGCAGCCAAGATACCCCCGCCAGCATCAACTATGGCTACACCTTC; CDR3aa: CASSQDTPASINYGYTF
v_gene: TRBV28; j_gene: TRBJ1-5; abundance: .; d_gene: .; CDR3nt: TGTGCCAGCACCTCCGGGACTTTAGGTCAGCCCCAGCATTTT; CDR3aa: CASTSGTLGQPQHF
v_gene: TRBV18; j_gene: TRBJ1-1; abundance: .; d_gene: .; CDR3nt: TGTGCCAGCTCACCTTCAGGGCGACCTGAAGCTTTCTTT; CDR3aa: CASSPSGRPEAFF
v_gene: TRBV5-1; j_gene: TRBJ2-2; abundance: .; d_gene: .; CDR3nt: TGCGCCAGCTCGGGGCCGAACACCGGGGAGCTGTTTTTT; CDR3aa: CASSGPNTGELFF
v_gene: TRBV2; j_gene: TRBJ1-1; abundance: .; d_gene: .; CDR3nt: TGTGCCAGTGTGGCTCAGGGGAACACTGAAGCTTTCTTT; CDR3aa: CASVAQGNTEAFF
v_gene: TRBV27; j_gene: TRBJ2-5; abundance: .; d_gene: TRBD2; CDR3nt: TGTGCCAGCAGTCCCCTGACTAGCGGGAGGGCCGCGTCAAGAGAGACCCAGTACTTC; CDR3aa: CASSPLTSGRAASRETQYF
v_gene: TRBV6-4; j_gene: TRBJ2-5; abundance: .; d_gene: TRBD2; CDR3nt: TGTGCCAGCATTTCCATAGCGGGAGGGCGAGAGACCCAGTACTTC; CDR3aa: CASISIAGGRETQYF
v_gene: TRBV15; j_gene: TRBJ1-2; abundance: .; d_gene: TRBD1; CDR3nt: TGTGCCACCAGCAGCGCAGGGGGCGAGAGCTATGGCTACACCTTC; CDR3aa: CATSSAGGESYGYTF
v_gene: TRBV6-5; j_gene: TRBJ1-5; abundance: .; d_gene: TRBD1; CDR3nt: TGTGCCAGCAGACGGACAGGGGATAATCAGCCCCAGCATTTT; CDR3aa: CASRRTGDNQPQHF
v_gene: TRBV6-1; j_gene: TRBJ2-5; abundance: .; d_gene: .; CDR3nt: TGTGCCAGCAGTACTAGCCTCCGAGAGACCCAGTACTTC; CDR3aa: CASSTSLRETQYF
v_gene: TRBV29-1; j_gene: TRBJ1-1; abundance: .; d_gene: .; CDR3nt: TGCAGCGCCCGAGGCAGCTACACTGAAGCTTTCTTT; CDR3aa: CSARGSYTEAFF
v_gene: TRBV5-1; j_gene: TRBJ2-2; abundance: once; d_gene: .; CDR3nt: TGCGCCAGCAGCTTGGAGGAGGGGTATACCGGGGAGCTGTTTTTT; CDR3aa: CASSLEEGYTGELFF
v_gene: TRBV6-5; j_gene: TRBJ1-1; abundance: .; d_gene: .; CDR3nt: TGTGCCAGCAGACGGAAAGGGGGCACTGAAGCTTTCTTT; CDR3aa: CASRRKGGTEAFF